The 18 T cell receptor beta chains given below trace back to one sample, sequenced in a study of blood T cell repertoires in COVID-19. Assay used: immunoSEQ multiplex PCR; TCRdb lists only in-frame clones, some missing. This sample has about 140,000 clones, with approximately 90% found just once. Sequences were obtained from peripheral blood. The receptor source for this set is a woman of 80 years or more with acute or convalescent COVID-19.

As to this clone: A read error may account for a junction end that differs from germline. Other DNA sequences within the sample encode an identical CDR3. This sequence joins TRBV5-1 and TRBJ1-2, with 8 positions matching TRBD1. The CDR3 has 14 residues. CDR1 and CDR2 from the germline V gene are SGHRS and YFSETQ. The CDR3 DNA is TGCGCCAGCAGCCCCACAGGGGGTAACTATGGCTACACCTTT. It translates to CASSPTGGNYGYTF.

CDR3 protein: CSVNRGPFTEAFF. The CDR3, as DNA: TGCAGCGTTAACAGGGGGCCCTTTACTGAAGCTTTCTTT. This sequence joins TRBV29-1 and TRBJ1-1, with 9 nucleotides matching TRBD1. The CDR3 is 13 residues long. V lost 5 bases to trimming and J lost 5 bases; unmatched junction nucleotides: 6. The germline V gene has CDR1 SQVTM and CDR2 ANQGSEA.

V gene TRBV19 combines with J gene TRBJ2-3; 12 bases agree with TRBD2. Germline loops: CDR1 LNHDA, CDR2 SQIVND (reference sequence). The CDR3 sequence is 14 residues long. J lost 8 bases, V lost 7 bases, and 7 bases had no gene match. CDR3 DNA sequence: TGTGCCAGTATGGTGGCTAGCGGGGGGGCTACGCAGTATTTT. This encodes CASMVASGGATQYF.

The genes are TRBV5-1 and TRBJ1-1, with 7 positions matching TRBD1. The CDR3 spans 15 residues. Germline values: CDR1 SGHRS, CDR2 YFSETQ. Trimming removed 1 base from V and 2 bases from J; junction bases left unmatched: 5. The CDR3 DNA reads TGCGCCAGCAGCTTGCTGACAGGGCTAAACACTGAAGCTTTCTTT. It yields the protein CASSLLTGLNTEAFF.

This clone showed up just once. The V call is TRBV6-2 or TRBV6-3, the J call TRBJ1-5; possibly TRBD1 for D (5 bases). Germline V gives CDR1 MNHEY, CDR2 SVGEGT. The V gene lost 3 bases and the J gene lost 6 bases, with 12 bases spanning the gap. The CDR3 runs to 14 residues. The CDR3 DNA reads TGTGCCAGCAGTTATAACGTTAGGGGTCAGCCCCAGCATTTT. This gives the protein CASSYNVRGQPQHF.

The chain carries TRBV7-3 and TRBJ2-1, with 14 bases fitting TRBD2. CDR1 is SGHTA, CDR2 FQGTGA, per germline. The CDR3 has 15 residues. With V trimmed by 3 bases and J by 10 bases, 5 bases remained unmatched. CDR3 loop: CASSLGTSGGQEQFF. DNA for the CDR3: TGTGCCAGCAGCTTGGGGACTAGCGGGGGACAGGAGCAGTTCTTC.

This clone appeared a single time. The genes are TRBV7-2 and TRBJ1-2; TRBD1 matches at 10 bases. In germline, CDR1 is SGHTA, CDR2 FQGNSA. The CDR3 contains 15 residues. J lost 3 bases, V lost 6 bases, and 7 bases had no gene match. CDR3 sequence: CASSFRQGADYGYTF. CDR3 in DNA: TGTGCCAGCAGTTTTAGACAGGGGGCTGACTATGGCTACACCTTC.

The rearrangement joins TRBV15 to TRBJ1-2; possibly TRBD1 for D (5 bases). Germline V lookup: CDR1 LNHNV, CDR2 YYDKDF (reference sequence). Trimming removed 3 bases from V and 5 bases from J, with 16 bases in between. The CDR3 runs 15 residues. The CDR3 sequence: CATSRSLGGYYGYTF. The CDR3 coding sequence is TGTGCCACCAGCAGGTCCCTGGGGGGGTATTATGGCTACACCTTC.

CDR3 DNA: TGCGCCAGCAGCTTGAAGATGGACAGCGTAGCTTTCTTT. Encoded protein: CASSLKMDSVAFF. V usage is TRBV5-1 and J usage is TRBJ1-1; possibly TRBD1 for D (6 bases). CDR1 SGHRS and CDR2 YFSETQ come from the germline V gene. There are 13 residues in the CDR3. Trimming shortened V by 1 base and J by 10 bases, and 14 bases separated the two germline ends.

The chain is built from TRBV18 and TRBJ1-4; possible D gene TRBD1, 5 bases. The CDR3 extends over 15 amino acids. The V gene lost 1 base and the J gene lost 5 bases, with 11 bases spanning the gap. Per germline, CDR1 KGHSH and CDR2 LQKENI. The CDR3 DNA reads TGTGCCAGCTCACCACAAAAGGGGCTCAATGAAAAACTGTTTTTT. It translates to CASSPQKGLNEKLFF.

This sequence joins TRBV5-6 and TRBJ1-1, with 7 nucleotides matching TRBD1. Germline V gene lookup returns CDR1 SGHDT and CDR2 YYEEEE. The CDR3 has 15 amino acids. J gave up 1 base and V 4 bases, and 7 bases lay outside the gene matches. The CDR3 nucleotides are TGTGCCAGCAGCCGGGCCGGGACAGCGAACACTGAAGCTTTCTTT. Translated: CASSRAGTANTEAFF.

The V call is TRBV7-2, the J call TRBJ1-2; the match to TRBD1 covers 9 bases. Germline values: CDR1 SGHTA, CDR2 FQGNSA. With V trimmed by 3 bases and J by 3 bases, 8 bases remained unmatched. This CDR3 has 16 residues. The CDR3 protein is CASSFAYRTGDYGYTF. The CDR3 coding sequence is TGTGCCAGCAGCTTCGCCTATCGGACAGGGGACTATGGCTACACCTTC.

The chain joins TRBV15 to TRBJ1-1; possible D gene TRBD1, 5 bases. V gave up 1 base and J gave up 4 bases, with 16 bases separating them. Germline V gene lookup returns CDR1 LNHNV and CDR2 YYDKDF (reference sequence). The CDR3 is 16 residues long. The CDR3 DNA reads TGTGCCACCAGCAGAGGGGTAGGGGTGTATGGCACTGAAGCTTTCTTT. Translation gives CATSRGVGVYGTEAFF.

In nucleotides, the CDR3 is TGTGCCAGCAGCTCTCAGGGGGCGCCCGGGGAGCTGTTTTTT. Amino acid sequence: CASSSQGAPGELFF. The chain joins TRBV7-9 to TRBJ2-2; 8 bases are a match to TRBD1. The germline gives CDR1 SEHNR, CDR2 FQNEAQ (reference sequence). J lost 6 bases, V lost 4 bases, and 4 bases had no gene match. The CDR3 extends over 14 amino acids. Supplemented by reference TRBV7-9 and TRBJ2-2, the full variable domain reads DTGVSQNPRHKITKRGQNVTFRCDPISEHNRLYWYRQTLGQGPEFLTYFQNEAQLEKSRLLSDRFSAERPKGSFSTLEIQRTEQGDSAMYLCASSSQGAPGELFFGEGSRLTVL.

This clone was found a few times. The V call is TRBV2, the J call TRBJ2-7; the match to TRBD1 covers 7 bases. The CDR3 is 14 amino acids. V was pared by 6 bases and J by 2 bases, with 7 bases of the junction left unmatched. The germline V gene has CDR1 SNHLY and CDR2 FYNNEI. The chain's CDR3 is CASRRDSKAYEQYF. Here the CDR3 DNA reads TGTGCCAGCAGAAGGGACAGCAAGGCCTACGAGCAGTACTTC.

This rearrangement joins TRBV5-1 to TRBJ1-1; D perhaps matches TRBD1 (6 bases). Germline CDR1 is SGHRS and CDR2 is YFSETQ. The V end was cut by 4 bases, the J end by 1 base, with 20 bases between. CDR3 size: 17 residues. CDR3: CASSRSTGGPGNTEAFF. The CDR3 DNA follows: TGCGCCAGCAGCCGTTCAACGGGGGGGCCCGGGAACACTGAAGCTTTCTTT.

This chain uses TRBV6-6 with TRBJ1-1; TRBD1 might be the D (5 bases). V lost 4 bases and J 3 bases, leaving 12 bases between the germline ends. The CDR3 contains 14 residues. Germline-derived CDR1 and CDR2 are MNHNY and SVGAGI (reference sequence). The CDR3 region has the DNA TGTGCCAGCAGTTGGGGCCGGGAGTACACTGAAGCTTTCTTT. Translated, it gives CASSWGREYTEAFF.

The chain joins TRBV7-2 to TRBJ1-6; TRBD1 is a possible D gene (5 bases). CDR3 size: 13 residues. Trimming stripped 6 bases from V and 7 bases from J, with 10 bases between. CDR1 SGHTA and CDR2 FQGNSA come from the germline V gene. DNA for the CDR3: TGTGCCAGCAGAAAGGGGTTCAATTCACCCCTCCACTTT. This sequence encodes CASRKGFNSPLHF.